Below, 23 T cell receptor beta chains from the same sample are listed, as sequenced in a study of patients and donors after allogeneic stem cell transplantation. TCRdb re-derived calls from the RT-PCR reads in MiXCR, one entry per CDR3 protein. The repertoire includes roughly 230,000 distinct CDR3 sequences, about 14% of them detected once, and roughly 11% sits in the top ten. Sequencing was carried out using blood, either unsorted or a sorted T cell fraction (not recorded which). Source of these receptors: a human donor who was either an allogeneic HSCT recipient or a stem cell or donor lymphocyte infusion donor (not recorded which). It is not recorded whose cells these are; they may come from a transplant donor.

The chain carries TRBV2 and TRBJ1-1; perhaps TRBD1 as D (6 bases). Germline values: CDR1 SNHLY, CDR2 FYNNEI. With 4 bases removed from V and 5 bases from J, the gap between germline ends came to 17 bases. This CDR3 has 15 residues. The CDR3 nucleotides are TGTGCCAGCAGTGGCATCGGGGGCTTGAGGACTGAAGCTTTCTTT. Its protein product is CASSGIGGLRTEAFF.

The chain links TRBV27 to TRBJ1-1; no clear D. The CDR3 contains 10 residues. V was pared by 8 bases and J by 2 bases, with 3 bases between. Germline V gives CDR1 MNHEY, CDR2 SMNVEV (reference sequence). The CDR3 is CASGNTEAFF. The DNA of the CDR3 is TGTGCCAGCGGAAACACTGAAGCTTTCTTT.

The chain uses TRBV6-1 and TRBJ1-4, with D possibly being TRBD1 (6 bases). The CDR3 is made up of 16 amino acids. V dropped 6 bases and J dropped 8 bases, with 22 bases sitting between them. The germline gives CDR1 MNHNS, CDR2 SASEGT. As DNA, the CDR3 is TGTGCCAGCAGAAAACGAATTGGGGGCGCCGGCGAAAAACTGTTTTTT. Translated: CASRKRIGGAGEKLFF.

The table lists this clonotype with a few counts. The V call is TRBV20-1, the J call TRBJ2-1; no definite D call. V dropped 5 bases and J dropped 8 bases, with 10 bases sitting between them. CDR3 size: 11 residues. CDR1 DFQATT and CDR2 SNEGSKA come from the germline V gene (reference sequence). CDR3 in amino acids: CSAEPQHEQFF. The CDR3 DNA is TGCAGTGCTGAACCCCAACATGAGCAGTTCTTC.

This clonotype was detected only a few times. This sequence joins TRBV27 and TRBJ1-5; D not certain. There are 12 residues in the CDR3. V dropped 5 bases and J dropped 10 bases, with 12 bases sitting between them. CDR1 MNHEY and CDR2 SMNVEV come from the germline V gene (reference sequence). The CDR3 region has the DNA TGTGCCAGCAGTACCCATCACGGACCCCAGCATTTT. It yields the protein CASSTHHGPQHF.

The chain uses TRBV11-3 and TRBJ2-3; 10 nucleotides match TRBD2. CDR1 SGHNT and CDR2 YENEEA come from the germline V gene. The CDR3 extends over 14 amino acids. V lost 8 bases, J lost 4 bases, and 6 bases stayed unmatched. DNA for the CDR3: TGTGCCAGCTCCCAGCGGGGGGGCCCAGATACGCAGTATTTT. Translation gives CASSQRGGPDTQYF.

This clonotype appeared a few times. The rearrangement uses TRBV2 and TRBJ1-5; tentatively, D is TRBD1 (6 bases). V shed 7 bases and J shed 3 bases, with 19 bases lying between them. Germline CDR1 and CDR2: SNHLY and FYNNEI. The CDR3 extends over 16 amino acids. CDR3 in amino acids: CASTPGGLTPNQPQHF. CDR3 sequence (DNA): TGTGCCAGCACCCCCGGGGGGCTCACCCCCAATCAGCCCCAGCATTTT. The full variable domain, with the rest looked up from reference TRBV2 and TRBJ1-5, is EPEVTQTPSHQVTQMGQEVILRCVPISNHLYFYWYRQILGQKVEFLVSFYNNEISEKSEIFDDQFSVERPDGSNFTLKIRSTKLEDSAMYFCASTPGGLTPNQPQHFGDGTRLSIL.

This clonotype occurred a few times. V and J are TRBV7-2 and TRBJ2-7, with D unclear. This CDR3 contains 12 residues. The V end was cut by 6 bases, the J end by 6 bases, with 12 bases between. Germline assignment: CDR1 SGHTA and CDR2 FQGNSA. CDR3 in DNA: TGTGCCAGCAGTCAGGCCGGTCCCGAGCAGTACTTC. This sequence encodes CASSQAGPEQYF.

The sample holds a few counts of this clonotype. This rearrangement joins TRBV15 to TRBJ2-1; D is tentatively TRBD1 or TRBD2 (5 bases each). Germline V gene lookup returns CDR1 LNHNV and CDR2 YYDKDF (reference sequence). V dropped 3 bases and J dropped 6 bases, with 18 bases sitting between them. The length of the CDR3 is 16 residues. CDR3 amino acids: CATSRTGAFLTNEQFF. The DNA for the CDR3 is TGTGCCACCAGCAGGACCGGGGCCTTCTTAACCAATGAGCAGTTCTTC.

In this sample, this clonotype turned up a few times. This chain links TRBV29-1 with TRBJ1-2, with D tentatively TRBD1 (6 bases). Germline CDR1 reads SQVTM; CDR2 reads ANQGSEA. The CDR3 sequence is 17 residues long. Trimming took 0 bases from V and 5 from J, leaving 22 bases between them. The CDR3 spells CSVEDYGLGGLPYGYTF. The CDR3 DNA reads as TGCAGCGTTGAAGATTATGGTCTGGGGGGCCTCCCTTATGGCTACACCTTC.

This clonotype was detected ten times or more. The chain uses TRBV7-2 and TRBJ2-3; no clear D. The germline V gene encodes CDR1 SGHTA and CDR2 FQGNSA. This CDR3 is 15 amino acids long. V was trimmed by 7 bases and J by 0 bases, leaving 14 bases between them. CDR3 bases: TGTGCCAGCACCCTAACCCCGATTAGCACAGATACGCAGTATTTT. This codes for CASTLTPISTDTQYF.

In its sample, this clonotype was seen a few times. The CDR3, as DNA: TGTGCCAGCAGGGGGACAGGGGGAGAGACCCAGTACTTC. As protein: CASRGTGGETQYF. The chain uses TRBV6-6 and TRBJ2-5; 11 bases fit TRBD1. V lost 6 bases, J lost 4 bases, and 1 base stayed unmatched. This CDR3 has 13 amino acids. Per germline, CDR1 MNHNY and CDR2 SVGAGI (reference sequence).

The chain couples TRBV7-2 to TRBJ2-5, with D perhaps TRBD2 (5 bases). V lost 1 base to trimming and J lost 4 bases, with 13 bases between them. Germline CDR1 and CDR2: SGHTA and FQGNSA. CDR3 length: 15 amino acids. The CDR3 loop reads CASSLGRLSPETQYF. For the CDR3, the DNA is TGTGCCAGCAGCTTAGGGAGGCTTTCCCCAGAGACCCAGTACTTC.

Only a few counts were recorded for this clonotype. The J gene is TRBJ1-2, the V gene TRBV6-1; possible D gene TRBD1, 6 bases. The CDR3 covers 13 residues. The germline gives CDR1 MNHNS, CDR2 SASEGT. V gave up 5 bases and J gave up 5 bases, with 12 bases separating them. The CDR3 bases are TGTGCCAGCAGTCCGATGGACAGTTATGGCTACACCTTC. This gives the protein CASSPMDSYGYTF.

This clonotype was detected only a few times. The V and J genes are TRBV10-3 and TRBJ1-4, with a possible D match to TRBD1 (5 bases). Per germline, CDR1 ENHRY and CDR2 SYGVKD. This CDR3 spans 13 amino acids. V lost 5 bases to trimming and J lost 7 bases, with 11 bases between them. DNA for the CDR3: TGTGCCATCAGTTACGGGACGGGTGAAAAACTGTTTTTT. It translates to CAISYGTGEKLFF.

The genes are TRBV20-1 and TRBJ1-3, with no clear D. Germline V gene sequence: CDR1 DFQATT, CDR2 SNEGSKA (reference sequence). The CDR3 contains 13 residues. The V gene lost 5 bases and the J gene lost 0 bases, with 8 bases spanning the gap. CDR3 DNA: TGCAGTGCTGGTACGGACTCTGGAAACACCATATATTTT. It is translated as CSAGTDSGNTIYF.

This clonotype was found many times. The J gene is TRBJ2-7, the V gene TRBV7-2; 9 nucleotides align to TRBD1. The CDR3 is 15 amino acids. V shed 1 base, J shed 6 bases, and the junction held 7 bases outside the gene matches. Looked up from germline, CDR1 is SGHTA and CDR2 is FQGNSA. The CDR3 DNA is TGTGCCAGCAGCTTAGTGGGACAGGGAGGGTCCGAGCAGTACTTC. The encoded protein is CASSLVGQGGSEQYF.

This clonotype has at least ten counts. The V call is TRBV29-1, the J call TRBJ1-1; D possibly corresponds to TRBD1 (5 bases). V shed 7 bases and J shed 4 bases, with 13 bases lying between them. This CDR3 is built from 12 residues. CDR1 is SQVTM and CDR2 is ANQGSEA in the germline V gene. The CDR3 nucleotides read TGCAGCGCCTTTTTAGGGGCCACTGAAGCTTTCTTT. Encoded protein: CSAFLGATEAFF.

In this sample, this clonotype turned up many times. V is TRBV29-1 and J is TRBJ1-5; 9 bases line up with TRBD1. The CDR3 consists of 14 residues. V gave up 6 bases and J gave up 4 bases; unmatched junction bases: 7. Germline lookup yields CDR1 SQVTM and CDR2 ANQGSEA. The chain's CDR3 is CSVRPGTGNQPQHF. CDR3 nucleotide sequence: TGCAGCGTCCGTCCCGGGACAGGGAATCAGCCCCAGCATTTT. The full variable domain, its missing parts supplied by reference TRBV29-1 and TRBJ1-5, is SAVISQKPSRDICQRGTSLTIQCQVDSQVTMMFWYRQQPGQSLTLIATANQGSEATYESGFVIDKFPISRPNLTFSTLTVSNMSPEDSSIYLCSVRPGTGNQPQHFGDGTRLSIL.

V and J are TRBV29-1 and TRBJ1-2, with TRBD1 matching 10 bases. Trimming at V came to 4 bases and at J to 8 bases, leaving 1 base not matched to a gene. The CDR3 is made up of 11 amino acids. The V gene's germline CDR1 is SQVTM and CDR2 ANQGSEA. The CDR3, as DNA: TGCAGCGTTGGGACAGGGGGAGGCTACACCTTC. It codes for CSVGTGGGYTF.

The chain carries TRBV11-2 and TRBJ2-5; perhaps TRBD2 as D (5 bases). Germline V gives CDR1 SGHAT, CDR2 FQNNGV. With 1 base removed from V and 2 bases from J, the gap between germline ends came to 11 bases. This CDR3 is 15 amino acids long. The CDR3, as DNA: TGTGCCAGCAGCTTAGTGGGTAGCGTACAAGAGACCCAGTACTTC. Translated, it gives CASSLVGSVQETQYF.

The DNA for the CDR3 is TGCAGCGTTGTTCTCGCCGGGGAGCTGTTTTTT. Its translation: CSVVLAGELFF. V gene TRBV29-1 combines with J gene TRBJ2-2; D gene unclear. V dropped 4 bases and J dropped 6 bases, with 6 bases sitting between them. The CDR3 totals 11 residues. Germline loops: CDR1 SQVTM, CDR2 ANQGSEA.

The CDR3 here is CSALDRGHMNTEAFF. DNA of the CDR3: TGCAGTGCTTTGGACAGGGGCCATATGAACACTGAAGCTTTCTTT. V gene TRBV20-1 combines with J gene TRBJ1-1, with 9 bases aligning to TRBD1. Germline-derived CDR1 and CDR2 are DFQATT and SNEGSKA (reference sequence). The J segment lost 0 bases and the V segment lost 5 bases, leaving 7 bases of the junction unmatched. There are 15 residues in the CDR3.